This T cell receptor beta chain was sequenced during a study of blood T cells in healthy people across ages. Alongside a J-beta primer mix, a sample-barcoded 5' primer served in a second PCR lasting roughly 6 to 12 cycles. TCRdb re-called the 5' RACE reads through MiXCR, storing one row per CDR3 protein. The sample gives 1.5 million to 2 million distinct CDR3 sequences, 28% of which show up once; 7% to 9% is in the top ten. Extractions gave at least 5 micrograms of total RNA per sample. This clonotype has only a few counts. What it binds is not known. CDR1 SGHVS and CDR2 FNYEAQ come from the germline V gene. Trimming pared 5 bases from V and 7 bases from J, leaving 12 bases between. The CDR3 runs to 14 residues. Study-level findings and limits: Both higher diversity and more naive CD4+ cells marked long-lived donors when set against aged donors. Estimates of total diversity, which came from one million sequenced T cells, were considered to be underestimates.

This receptor was taken from a woman in her 30s in good health. The chain uses TRBV7-6 and TRBJ1-6; D uncertain. The sequencing sample was made of blood. CDR3 bases: TGTGCCAGCAGCGTCGGGTTACAGAATTCACCCCTCCACTTT. Protein product: CASSVGLQNSPLHF.